The T cell receptor (beta chain) under discussion was sequenced for a study of blood T cell repertoires in COVID-19. Study overall: The United States, Italy and Spain supplied acute and convalescent COVID-19 samples. In each case, the material was cDNA or gDNA derived from T cells, B-cell-depleted T cells, or PBMCs.

The length of the CDR3 is 14 residues. The germline V and J ends were trimmed by 4 bases and 5 bases, with 12 bases remaining between them. Germline CDR1 reads SGHNT; CDR2 reads YENEEA. Authors' analysis steps: Amplifying reference gene primers gave estimates of nucleated cell counts. Profiling relied on immunoSEQ multiplex PCR, and the TCRdb table lists in-frame clones only, not all of them. That table supplies the V and J calls and clone size; D and trimming were determined from the DNA. The sample carries tens of thousands of clones, 91% recorded once. The sequenced material came from peripheral blood. The sequence was obtained from a woman aged 70-85 years with active COVID-19. The gene calls are TRBV11-3 and TRBJ2-1; D might be TRBD1 (6 bases). This CDR3 reads CASSSGQLNNEQFF. CDR3 in DNA: TGTGCCAGCAGCTCAGGACAGTTAAACAATGAGCAGTTCTTC.